The clone carrying this T cell receptor (beta chain) showed up many times. Its specificity is not known. This specimen belongs to a study of CD8 T cells in ankylosing spondylitis. Making the TCR beta libraries involved quantitative 5'-RACE with molecular barcodes. TCRdb independently ran MiXCR on the 5' RACE reads; one entry per CDR3 protein. The sample consists of 130,000 or so distinct CDR3 sequences, around 7% of them appearing once. Germline values: CDR1 SGHTA, CDR2 FQGNSA. The V segment lost 5 bases and the J segment 0 bases; nucleotides outside the gene matches: 5. The CDR3 runs 15 residues. General observations from the study: According to the report, clones linked to the disease were significantly enriched in matched synovial fluid samples taken from ankylosing spondylitis patients. Disease-linked clones, CD8+, were relatively rare in peripheral blood. About 8 highly homologous variants formed a TCR beta motif that appeared characteristic of ankylosing spondylitis blood.

This TCR came from a male donor with ankylosing spondylitis or in good health (not recorded which). The sequencing sample was made of blood, either unsorted or a sorted T cell fraction (not recorded which). The chain uses TRBV7-2 and TRBJ2-7, with TRBD1 matching 9 bases. CDR3 DNA: TGTGCCAGCAGCCTTGGACAGGGGCTCTCCTACGAGCAGTACTTC. Translated, it gives CASSLGQGLSYEQYF.